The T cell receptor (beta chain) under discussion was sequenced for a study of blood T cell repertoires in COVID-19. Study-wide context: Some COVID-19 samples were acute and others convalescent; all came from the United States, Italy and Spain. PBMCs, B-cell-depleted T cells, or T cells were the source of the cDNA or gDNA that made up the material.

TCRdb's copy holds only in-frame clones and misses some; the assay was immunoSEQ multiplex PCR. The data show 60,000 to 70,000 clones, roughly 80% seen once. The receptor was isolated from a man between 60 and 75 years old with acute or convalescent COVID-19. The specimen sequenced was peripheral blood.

CDR3 nucleotide sequence: TGCAGCGTTGAAGCGGAGGGGACAGGGAACTATGGCTACACCTTC. Protein sequence: CSVEAEGTGNYGYTF. The chain joins TRBV29-1 to TRBJ1-2, with TRBD1 matching over 9 bases. The CDR3 loop spans 15 amino acids. The germline V gene encodes CDR1 SQVTM and CDR2 ANQGSEA. The V and J ends lost 1 base and 2 bases, in that order; junction bases with no gene match: 5. Combining the CDR3 with reference TRBV29-1 and TRBJ1-2 gives the whole variable domain SAVISQKPSRDICQRGTSLTIQCQVDSQVTMMFWYRQQPGQSLTLIATANQGSEATYESGFVIDKFPISRPNLTFSTLTVSNMSPEDSSIYLCSVEAEGTGNYGYTFGSGTRLTVV.